A single sample gave rise to the 5 T cell receptor beta chains below, sequenced in a study of T-cell reconstitution after alpha-beta-depleted transplantation in children. Unique molecular identifiers were built into the TCRbeta library. Via MiXCR, TCRdb re-called the PCR reads, giving one row per CDR3 protein. Among about 1,000,000 distinct CDR3 sequences listed, roughly 29% were seen once. Sample: PBMCs, mostly from graft donor cells, taken 360 days after TCRalphabeta/CD19-depleted stem cell transplant. All receptors derive from a boy under two years old who had a stem cell transplant for SCID, so the T cells may come from the graft donor.

This clonotype was seen ten or more times. V gene TRBV6-5 combines with J gene TRBJ1-5; D not certain. V was trimmed by 6 bases and J by 4 bases, leaving 7 bases between them. Germline lookup yields CDR1 MNHEY and CDR2 SVGAGI. This CDR3 spans 12 amino acids. Here the CDR3 DNA reads TGTGCCAGCAGCTTCCGAAATCAGCCCCAGCATTTT. Its translation: CASSFRNQPQHF.

A few counts support this clonotype. The rearrangement links TRBV4-1 to TRBJ2-5, with a possible D match to TRBD1 (6 bases). Per germline, CDR1 MGHRA and CDR2 YSYEKL. V gave up 6 bases and J gave up 2 bases, with 16 bases separating them. The CDR3 runs 15 residues. CDR3 coding DNA: TGCGCCAGCAGACGACAGGACAGCCCTCAAGAGACCCAGTACTTC. It is translated as CASRRQDSPQETQYF.

J is TRBJ2-1 and V is TRBV24-1; TRBD1 matches at 10 bases. The CDR3 contains 16 residues. The V and J ends lost 1 base and 4 bases, in that order; junction bases with no gene match: 3. The germline gives CDR1 KGHDR, CDR2 SFDVKD. CDR3 protein: CATSDFRQGAYNEQFF. CDR3 sequence (DNA): TGTGCCACCAGTGATTTTAGACAGGGGGCTTACAATGAGCAGTTCTTC.

The CDR3 nucleotides are TGCAGCGTCGAGACAGAACTAGGCGAGCAGTACTTC. Its translation is CSVETELGEQYF. The chain carries TRBV29-1 and TRBJ2-7, with D perhaps being TRBD1 or TRBD2 (5 bases each). V lost 6 bases to trimming and J lost 6 bases, with 15 bases between them. The V gene's germline CDR1 is SQVTM and CDR2 ANQGSEA. The CDR3 contains 12 residues.

In its sample, this clonotype was seen a few times. The chain recombines TRBV20-1 with TRBJ2-1, with 7 bases lining up with TRBD2. The CDR3 covers 14 residues. Germline V gene lookup returns CDR1 DFQATT and CDR2 SNEGSKA (reference sequence). V lost 1 base to trimming and J lost 1 base; unmatched junction nucleotides: 1. The CDR3 nucleotides are TGCAGTGCTAGAGCGGGGGGTTCCTACAATGAGCAGTTCTTC. Translating it yields CSARAGGSYNEQFF.